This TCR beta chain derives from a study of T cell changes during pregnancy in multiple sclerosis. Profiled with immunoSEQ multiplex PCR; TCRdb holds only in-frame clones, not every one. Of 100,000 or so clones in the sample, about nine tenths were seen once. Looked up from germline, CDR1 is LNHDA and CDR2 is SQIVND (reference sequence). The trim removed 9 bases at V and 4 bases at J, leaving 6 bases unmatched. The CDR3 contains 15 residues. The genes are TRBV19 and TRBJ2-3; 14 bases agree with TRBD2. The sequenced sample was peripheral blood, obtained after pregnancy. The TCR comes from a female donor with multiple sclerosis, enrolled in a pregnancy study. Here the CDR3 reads CASTRLAGGSDTQYF. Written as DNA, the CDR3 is TGTGCCAGCACCCGACTAGCGGGGGGGTCAGATACGCAGTATTTT.